This T cell receptor (beta chain) was recorded in a study of blood T cell repertoires in COVID-19. TCRdb keeps only in-frame clones here, not all; method: immunoSEQ multiplex PCR. The table has over 120,000 clones, approximately 81% seen once; the top ten hold 2.6%. Trimming cost V 4 bases and J 5 bases, with 26 bases left between them. The CDR3 has 18 amino acids. CDR1 is MDHEN, CDR2 SYDVKM, per germline. The TCR comes from a human donor with acute or convalescent COVID-19. The donor label of this sample is uncertain. The J gene is TRBJ1-1, the V gene TRBV28; D is possibly TRBD1 (5 bases). The sample comprised peripheral blood. The CDR3 DNA is TGTGCCAGCAGTTCCCCTTGGCCTATTAGGGGCAAGGGGACTGAAGCTTTCTTT. Protein: CASSSPWPIRGKGTEAFF.